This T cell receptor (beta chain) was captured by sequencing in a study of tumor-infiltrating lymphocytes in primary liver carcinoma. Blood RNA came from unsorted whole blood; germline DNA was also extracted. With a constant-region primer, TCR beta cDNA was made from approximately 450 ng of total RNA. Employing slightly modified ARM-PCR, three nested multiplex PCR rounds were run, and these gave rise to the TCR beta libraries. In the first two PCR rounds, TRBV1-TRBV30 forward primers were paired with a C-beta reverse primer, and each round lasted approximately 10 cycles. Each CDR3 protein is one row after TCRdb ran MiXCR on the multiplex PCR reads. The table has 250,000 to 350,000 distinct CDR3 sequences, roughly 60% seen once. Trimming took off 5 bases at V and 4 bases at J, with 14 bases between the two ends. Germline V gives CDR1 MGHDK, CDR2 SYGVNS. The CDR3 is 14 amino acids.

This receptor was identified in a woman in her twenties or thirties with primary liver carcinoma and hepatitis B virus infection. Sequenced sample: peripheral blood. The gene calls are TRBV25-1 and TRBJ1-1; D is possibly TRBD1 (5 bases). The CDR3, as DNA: TGTGCCAGCAGTCTGGGGGGTATTACCACTGAAGCTTTCTTT. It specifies CASSLGGITTEAFF.